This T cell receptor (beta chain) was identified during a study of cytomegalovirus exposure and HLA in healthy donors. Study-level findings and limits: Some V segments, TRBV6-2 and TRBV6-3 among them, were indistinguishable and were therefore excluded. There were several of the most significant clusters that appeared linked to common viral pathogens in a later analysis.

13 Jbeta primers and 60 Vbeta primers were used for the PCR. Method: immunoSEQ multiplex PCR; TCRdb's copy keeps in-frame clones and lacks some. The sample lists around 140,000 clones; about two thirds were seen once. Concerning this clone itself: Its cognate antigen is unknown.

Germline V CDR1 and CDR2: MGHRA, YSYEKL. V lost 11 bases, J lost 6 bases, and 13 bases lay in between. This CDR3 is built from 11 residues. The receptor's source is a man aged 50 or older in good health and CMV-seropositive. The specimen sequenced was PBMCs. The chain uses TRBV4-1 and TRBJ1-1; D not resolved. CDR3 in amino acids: CAAAGSAEAFF. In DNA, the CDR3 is TGCGCCGCGGCGGGGTCCGCTGAAGCTTTCTTT.